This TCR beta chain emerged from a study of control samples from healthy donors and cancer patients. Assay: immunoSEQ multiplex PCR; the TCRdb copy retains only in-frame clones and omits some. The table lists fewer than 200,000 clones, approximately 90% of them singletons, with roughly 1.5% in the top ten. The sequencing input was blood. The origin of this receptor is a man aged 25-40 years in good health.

CDR3 protein: CASSTPGTATDTQYF. CDR3 in DNA: TGTGCCAGCAGTACCCCCGGGACAGCCACAGATACGCAGTATTTT. The chain employs TRBV27 and TRBJ2-3; the match to TRBD1 covers 7 bases. Germline lookup yields CDR1 MNHEY and CDR2 SMNVEV (reference sequence). The CDR3 extends over 15 amino acids. Trimming took 5 bases from V and 2 from J; bases not matched to a gene: 7.